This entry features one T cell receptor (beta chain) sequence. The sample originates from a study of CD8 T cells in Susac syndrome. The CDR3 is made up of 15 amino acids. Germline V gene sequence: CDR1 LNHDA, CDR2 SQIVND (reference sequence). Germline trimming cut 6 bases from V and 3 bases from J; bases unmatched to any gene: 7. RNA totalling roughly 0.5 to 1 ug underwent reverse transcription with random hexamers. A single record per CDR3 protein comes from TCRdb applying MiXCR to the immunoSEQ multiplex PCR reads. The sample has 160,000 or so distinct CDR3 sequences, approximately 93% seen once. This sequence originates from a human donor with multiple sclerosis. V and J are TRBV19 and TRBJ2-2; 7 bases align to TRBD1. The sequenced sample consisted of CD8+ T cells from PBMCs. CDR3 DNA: TGTGCCAGTAGCCGGGACAGAGAGGACACCGGGGAGCTGTTTTTT. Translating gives CASSRDREDTGELFF.